These 19 T cell receptor beta chains came from one sample sequenced in a study of breast tumors, draining lymph nodes, adjacent tissues. The lymph nodes were axillary draining lymph nodes from breast cancer patients. TCRdb called the multiplex PCR reads again in MiXCR, with one record for every CDR3 protein. The sample yields more than 85,000 distinct CDR3 sequences, 21% seen once. Material for sequencing was axillary lymph node tissue. These receptors all stem from a female donor with breast cancer. Some clones in this sample may be carry-over from other donors' samples.

This clonotype has ten or more counts. The CDR3 DNA reads TGTGCCAGTAGTTTGGGCCTAAACTACGAGCAGTACTTC. As protein: CASSLGLNYEQYF. The gene calls are TRBV19 and TRBJ2-7, with D unresolved. Germline V CDR1 and CDR2: LNHDA, SQIVND (reference sequence). Trimming took 5 bases from V and 3 from J, leaving 11 bases between them. CDR3 length equals 13 residues.

This clonotype was seen ten or more times. The V gene is TRBV19, the J gene TRBJ2-1; the match to TRBD2 covers 14 bases. Losses at the gene ends were 7 bases for V and 8 bases for J; bases not matched to a gene: 10. Germline lookup yields CDR1 LNHDA and CDR2 SQIVND (reference sequence). The length of the CDR3 is 16 residues. In nucleotides, the CDR3 is TGTGCCAGTACCAACCCCGGGACTAGCGGGAGAGATGAGCAGTTCTTC. This sequence encodes CASTNPGTSGRDEQFF.

This sequence joins TRBV18 and TRBJ1-6; 7 nucleotides agree with TRBD1. Germline V gives CDR1 KGHSH, CDR2 LQKENI. The CDR3 totals 15 residues. The junction had 3 bases not matched to a gene; V was cut back by 2 bases and J by 5 bases. The CDR3 spells CASSPKGQDNSPLHF. The CDR3 DNA sequence: TGTGCCAGCTCACCAAAAGGACAGGATAATTCACCCCTCCACTTT. Using reference TRBV18 and TRBJ1-6 for the parts outside the CDR3, the full variable domain is NAGVMQNPRHLVRRRGQEARLRCSPMKGHSHVYWYRQLPEEGLKFMVYLQKENIIDESGMPKERFSAEFPKEGPSILRIQQVVRGDSAAYFCASSPKGQDNSPLHFGNGTRLTVT.

The chain recombines TRBV9 with TRBJ2-3; 8 positions agree with TRBD1. Germline assignment: CDR1 SGDLS and CDR2 YYNGEE. Losses at the gene ends were 1 base for V and 1 base for J; bases not matched to a gene: 2. The CDR3 is made up of 15 amino acids. CDR3 nucleotides: TGTGCCAGCAGCGTAATGGGACAGGGCACAGATACGCAGTATTTT. Its translation is CASSVMGQGTDTQYF.

At least ten counts were recorded for this clonotype. The genes are TRBV19 and TRBJ1-2; TRBD1 might be the D (5 bases). Trimming took 3 bases from V and 7 from J, leaving 12 bases between them. CDR3 length: 13 amino acids. Germline V CDR1 and CDR2: LNHDA, SQIVND (reference sequence). CDR3 region: CASSISGGSGYTF. DNA for the CDR3: TGTGCCAGTAGTATTTCGGGGGGGAGTGGCTACACCTTC.

The J gene is TRBJ1-1, the V gene TRBV2; D is perhaps TRBD1 (6 bases). V was trimmed by 6 bases and J by 4 bases, leaving 18 bases between them. Per germline, CDR1 SNHLY and CDR2 FYNNEI. The CDR3 totals 15 residues. This CDR3 is CASRHRDTRSTEAFF. The CDR3 bases are TGTGCCAGCAGACACCGGGACACAAGGAGCACTGAAGCTTTCTTT.

The chain has TRBV19 and TRBJ2-4; possibly TRBD1 for D (6 bases). Per the germline V gene, CDR1 is LNHDA and CDR2 is SQIVND (reference sequence). The ends were cut back, 4 bases at V and 7 bases at J, with 14 bases in the middle. The length of the CDR3 is 14 residues. The CDR3 nucleotides read TGTGCCAGTAGTACTACAGGGTCCGGGAACATTCAGTACTTC. It translates to CASSTTGSGNIQYF.

In its sample, this clonotype was seen once. This sequence may be a read error, since a much larger clone differs from it by one base. The CDR3 nucleotides are TGTGCCAGTAGTATACAGGGTTTGGGCGGTCAGCCCCTGCATTTT. Translating it yields CASSIQGLGGQPLHF. The chain joins TRBV19 to TRBJ1-5; maybe TRBD1 (5 bases). The CDR3 contains 15 residues. CDR1 LNHDA and CDR2 SQIVND come from the germline V gene (reference sequence).

This clonotype was observed many times. The chain has TRBV27 and TRBJ1-6, with TRBD1 identical over 8 bases. The CDR3 loop spans 15 amino acids. With V trimmed by 0 bases and J by 8 bases, 3 bases remained unmatched. Per the germline V gene, CDR1 is MNHEY and CDR2 is SMNVEV (reference sequence). For the CDR3, the DNA is TGTGCCAGCAGTTTATCGGGCAGGGGGCATTCACCCCTCCACTTT. It codes for CASSLSGRGHSPLHF.

This clonotype appeared many times. J is TRBJ2-5 and V is TRBV5-1; 8 nucleotides align to TRBD1. CDR1 is SGHRS, CDR2 YFSETQ, per germline. The CDR3 contains 13 residues. Germline trimming cut 4 bases from V and 4 bases from J; bases unmatched to any gene: 3. The CDR3 is CASSTGGGETQYF. The CDR3 bases are TGCGCCAGCAGCACAGGGGGAGGAGAGACCCAGTACTTC.

The chain recombines TRBV5-6 with TRBJ1-5; D is perhaps TRBD1 (5 bases). Germline values: CDR1 SGHDT, CDR2 YYEEEE. The CDR3 runs to 15 residues. V was shortened by 4 bases and J by 3 bases, with 14 bases between the two germline ends. CDR3 residues: CASSLGGGSNQPQHF. The CDR3 region has the DNA TGTGCCAGCAGCCTGGGGGGGGGGTCCAATCAGCCCCAGCATTTT.

This clonotype was picked up many times. V usage is TRBV9 and J usage is TRBJ1-2; 12 bases align to TRBD1. The germline V gene encodes CDR1 SGDLS and CDR2 YYNGEE. After removal of 2 bases from V and 8 bases from J, the junction contained 4 bases not matched to a gene. The CDR3 is made up of 14 amino acids. In nucleotides, the CDR3 is TGTGCCAGCAGCGTGGGACAGGGGGCCGAGGGCTACACCTTC. Translating it yields CASSVGQGAEGYTF. Looking up the rest from reference TRBV9 and TRBJ1-2 gives the full variable domain: DSGVTQTPKHLITATGQRVTLRCSPRSGDLSVYWYQQSLDQGLQFLIQYYNGEERAKGNILERFSAQQFPDLHSELNLSSLELGDSALYFCASSVGQGAEGYTFGSGTRLTVV.

This clonotype occurred many times. The chain couples TRBV28 to TRBJ1-2; D not certain. Per the germline V gene, CDR1 is MDHEN and CDR2 is SYDVKM. Trimming stripped 4 bases from V and 8 bases from J, with 11 bases between. This CDR3 has 12 amino acids. The CDR3 bases are TGTGCCAGCAGTTATTCCGGGTACGGCTACACCTTC. Its translation is CASSYSGYGYTF.

This clonotype was detected ten times or more. The J gene is TRBJ2-3, the V gene TRBV9, with TRBD1 as a possible D gene (6 bases). Trimming left V 3 bases short and J 3 bases short, with 14 bases between. CDR1 is SGDLS, CDR2 YYNGEE, per germline. There are 15 residues in the CDR3. CDR3 in amino acids: CASSARGQRTDTQYF. CDR3 coding DNA: TGTGCCAGCAGCGCCCGAGGACAGCGGACAGATACGCAGTATTTT.

The table lists this clonotype with many counts. This chain joins TRBV2 and TRBJ1-2; TRBD1 might be the D (6 bases). The CDR3 runs to 15 residues. V was cut by 3 bases and J by 4 bases, with 15 bases left in between. The germline CDR1 and CDR2 sequences are SNHLY and FYNNEI. The CDR3: CASSEIGGAPYGYTF. The CDR3 coding sequence is TGTGCCAGCAGTGAGATCGGGGGCGCCCCCTATGGCTACACCTTC.

This clonotype was found many times. This sequence joins TRBV19 and TRBJ1-5; 11 bases are a match to TRBD1. Per germline, CDR1 LNHDA and CDR2 SQIVND (reference sequence). Losses at the gene ends were 2 bases for V and 7 bases for J; bases not matched to a gene: 7. CDR3 length: 16 amino acids. The CDR3 nucleotides read TGTGCCAGTAGTATACTAGGACAGGGGGCTGGACAGCCCCAGCATTTT. Its protein is CASSILGQGAGQPQHF.

This clonotype was observed many times. The genes are TRBV7-3 and TRBJ2-3, with 7 nucleotides matching TRBD1. Trimming at V came to 5 bases and at J to 4 bases, leaving 6 bases not matched to a gene. The CDR3 has 14 residues. Germline V gene sequence: CDR1 SGHTA, CDR2 FQGTGA. CDR3 protein: CASSATGSPDTQYF. In nucleotides, the CDR3 is TGTGCCAGCAGCGCGACAGGGAGCCCAGATACGCAGTATTTT.

This clonotype has ten or more counts. The V gene is TRBV6-1, the J gene TRBJ2-1; no definite D call. CDR1 is MNHNS and CDR2 is SASEGT in the germline V gene. The CDR3 length is 14 residues. V lost 7 bases to trimming and J lost 3 bases, with 13 bases between them. CDR3 nucleotides: TGTGCCAGCATTCGCGTGGGCCACTACAATGAGCAGTTCTTC. Amino acids: CASIRVGHYNEQFF.

This clonotype has a count of ten or more. V and J are TRBV6-1 and TRBJ1-5, with 10 bases lining up with TRBD1. The CDR3 spans 14 residues. J lost 6 bases, V lost 4 bases, and 3 bases had no gene match. The germline gives CDR1 MNHNS, CDR2 SASEGT. The DNA for the CDR3 is TGTGCCAGCAGTGTGACAGGGGGCAGTCAGCCCCAGCATTTT. It is translated as CASSVTGGSQPQHF.